Below, 26 T cell receptor beta chains from the same sample are listed, as sequenced in a study of radiotherapy plus CTLA-4 blockade in lung cancer (dated by TCRdb to between 2018 and 2020). Library preparation was by the immunoSEQ multiplex PCR assay. Imported from immuneACCESS, the table was reduced by TCRdb to in-frame sequences with V and J called. These copies leave out some clones; in studies compared against another copy, an unresolved V gene accounts for under half, and the cause of the remainder is not known. This sample has approximately 73,000 clones in its table, and 87% of those were observed once. The ten top clones hold 35% to 50% of the sample. The input for sequencing was peripheral blood, taken from a patient treated with radiotherapy plus ipilimumab. The receptors here all came from a human donor with non-small cell lung cancer that progressed on radiotherapy plus ipilimumab.

This clone was recorded a few times. The CDR3 DNA reads TGTGCCAGCAGTTTAGGGGTCGAGCAGTACGTC. Encoded protein: CASSLGVEQYV. J is TRBJ2-7 and V is TRBV28; D is undetermined. CDR1 is MDHEN, CDR2 SYDVKM, per germline. V lost 2 bases, J lost 6 bases, and 5 bases lay in between. The length of the CDR3 is 11 residues.

The gene calls are TRBV2 and TRBJ2-1, with TRBD2 matching over 7 bases. Per the germline V gene, CDR1 is SNHLY and CDR2 is FYNNEI. The CDR3 has 13 residues. V gave up 6 bases and J gave up 8 bases; unmatched junction bases: 7. Here the CDR3 reads CASRDPGRDEQFF. The CDR3 DNA follows: TGTGCCAGCAGAGACCCTGGGAGGGATGAGCAGTTCTTC.

The DNA of the CDR3 is TGTGCCAGCAGTTTATCCCCTAGCGGGAGGGCCCGGAGGTCCTACAATGAGCAGTTCTTC. Its translation: CASSLSPSGRARRSYNEQFF. The V and J genes are TRBV28 and TRBJ2-1; 12 bases fit TRBD2. The V gene end was trimmed by 1 base and the J gene end by 1 base; junction bases not matched to a gene: 11. Germline V gives CDR1 MDHEN, CDR2 SYDVKM. The CDR3 spans 20 residues.

This clone came up a few times. The J gene is TRBJ2-1, the V gene TRBV6-6, with D perhaps given as TRBD1 or TRBD2 (5 bases each). The germline CDR1 and CDR2 sequences are MNHNY and SVGAGI (reference sequence). There are 16 residues in the CDR3. Deletions cut 5 bases from V and 0 bases from J, with 14 bases between. The DNA for the CDR3 is TGTGCCAGCAGTGCAGGGACCCGCAGCTCCTACAATGAGCAGTTCTTC. Translated: CASSAGTRSSYNEQFF.

The V gene is TRBV6-1, the J gene TRBJ2-1; TRBD2 is a possible D gene (7 bases). V gave up 7 bases and J gave up 7 bases, with 17 bases separating them. Germline V lookup: CDR1 MNHNS, CDR2 SASEGT. CDR3 length equals 14 residues. The CDR3 DNA sequence: TGTGCCAGCAAGGGAGGGGGAAGGGGGAATGAGCAGTTCTTC. Protein sequence: CASKGGGRGNEQFF.

This chain joins TRBV2 and TRBJ2-7, with no clear D. Trimming took 1 base from V and 0 from J, leaving 10 bases between them. The CDR3 totals 15 residues. Germline loops: CDR1 SNHLY, CDR2 FYNNEI. The CDR3: CASSEGQVSSYEQYV. CDR3 bases: TGTGCCAGCAGTGAAGGCCAGGTCAGCTCCTACGAGCAGTACGTC.

The rearrangement links TRBV7-2 to TRBJ1-2, with 9 bases aligning to TRBD1. Trimming at V came to 5 bases and at J to 4 bases, leaving 8 bases not matched to a gene. Germline loops: CDR1 SGHTA, CDR2 FQGNSA. This CDR3 has 15 amino acids. CDR3 loop: CASSMGQGTVYGYTF. In DNA, the CDR3 is TGTGCCAGCAGCATGGGACAGGGAACCGTCTATGGCTACACCTTC.

This sequence joins TRBV5-1 and TRBJ2-7; 7 bases map to TRBD2. Trimming took 0 bases from V and 6 from J; bases not matched to a gene: 6. From germline, CDR1 is SGHRS and CDR2 YFSETQ. The CDR3 runs to 14 residues. This CDR3 reads CASSLGAGPIEQYF. For the CDR3, the DNA is TGCGCCAGCAGCTTGGGAGCGGGACCCATCGAGCAGTACTTC.

A single count supports this clone. This chain uses TRBV6-5 with TRBJ2-2; 7 nucleotides line up with TRBD2. The germline gives CDR1 MNHEY, CDR2 SVGAGI. J was trimmed by 4 bases and V by 2 bases; bases with no gene match: 7. This CDR3 spans 16 amino acids. This chain's CDR3 is CASSYAASGSTGELFF. DNA for the CDR3: TGTGCCAGCAGTTACGCCGCTAGCGGTAGCACCGGGGAGCTGTTTTTT.

V is TRBV28 and J is TRBJ1-2; perhaps TRBD1 as D (6 bases). V was shortened by 6 bases and J by 2 bases, with 16 bases between the two germline ends. The germline V gene encodes CDR1 MDHEN and CDR2 SYDVKM. This CDR3 has 15 amino acids. The CDR3 protein is CASSSETGVNYGYTF. CDR3 DNA sequence: TGTGCCAGCAGCAGTGAGACAGGAGTCAACTATGGCTACACCTTC.

CDR3 sequence (DNA): TGTGCCAGCCGACTAGCGGGAGGGCGCGAGCAGTACGTC. It codes for CASRLAGGREQYV. The rearrangement links TRBV5-6 to TRBJ2-7; 14 positions agree with TRBD2. This CDR3 region has 13 residues. CDR1 and CDR2 from the germline V gene are SGHDT and YYEEEE. The V segment lost 7 bases and the J segment 6 bases; nucleotides outside the gene matches: 3.

This chain joins TRBV18 and TRBJ2-7; no reliable D call. The CDR3 runs to 14 residues. Germline assignment: CDR1 KGHSH and CDR2 LQKENI. Trimming took off 1 base at V and 6 bases at J, with 13 bases between the two ends. As DNA, the CDR3 is TGTGCCAGCTCACCACTAAAACCACCGAGCGAGCAGTACTTC. Amino acids: CASSPLKPPSEQYF.

CDR3 in DNA: TGTGCCAGCAGTTTAGGACCGCACTACGAGCAGTACTTC. Translated: CASSLGPHYEQYF. This rearrangement joins TRBV6-5 to TRBJ2-7, with no clear D. V was trimmed by 4 bases and J by 3 bases, leaving 10 bases between them. CDR3 length equals 13 residues. Germline-derived CDR1 and CDR2 are MNHEY and SVGAGI.

The chain combines TRBV27 with TRBJ2-3, with 13 bases identical to TRBD2. CDR3 length equals 17 residues. V lost 5 bases to trimming and J lost 3 bases; unmatched junction nucleotides: 8. Germline values: CDR1 MNHEY, CDR2 SMNVEV (reference sequence). CDR3 sequence: CASSRLAGGRGTDTQYF. The CDR3 DNA follows: TGTGCCAGCAGTCGACTAGCGGGAGGCCGGGGGACAGATACGCAGTATTTT.

CDR3 residues: CASSGRTGGAEPQHF. The CDR3 DNA is TGTGCCAGTAGTGGGCGAACAGGGGGCGCGGAGCCCCAGCATTTT. The V and J genes are TRBV19 and TRBJ1-5; 9 bases align to TRBD1. J was trimmed by 8 bases and V by 5 bases; bases with no gene match: 10. Germline CDR1 LNHDA, CDR2 SQIVND (reference sequence). CDR3 length equals 15 residues. Based on the CDR3 plus reference TRBV19 and TRBJ1-5, the full variable domain is DGGITQSPKYLFRKEGQNVTLSCEQNLNHDAMYWYRQDPGQGLRLIYYSQIVNDFQKGDIAEGYSVSREKKESFPLTVTSAQKNPTAFYLCASSGRTGGAEPQHFGDGTRLSIL.

The chain has TRBV28 and TRBJ1-2, with D unclear. The CDR3 contains 14 residues. Germline CDR1 and CDR2: MDHEN and SYDVKM. V dropped 5 bases and J dropped 1 base, with 11 bases sitting between them. In DNA, the CDR3 is TGTGCCAGCAGTCCTCCCCGAGATAACTATGGCTACACCTTC. It codes for CASSPPRDNYGYTF.

The chain couples TRBV5-8 to TRBJ2-1; 16 nucleotides agree with TRBD2. Germline lookup yields CDR1 SGHTS and CDR2 YDEGEE. CDR3 size: 20 residues. Trimming removed 6 bases from V and 4 bases from J; junction bases left unmatched: 16. The CDR3 sequence is CASTPVPGLAGGVGYNEQFF. The DNA of the CDR3 is TGTGCCAGCACCCCCGTCCCGGGACTAGCGGGAGGGGTCGGGTACAATGAGCAGTTCTTC.

The chain combines TRBV20-1 with TRBJ2-1; no reliable D call. V lost 4 bases, J lost 4 bases, and 5 bases lay in between. Per the germline V gene, CDR1 is DFQATT and CDR2 is SNEGSKA (reference sequence). The CDR3 consists of 11 residues. The CDR3 sequence is CSAKPYNEQFF. The CDR3 DNA follows: TGCAGTGCTAAGCCGTACAATGAGCAGTTCTTC.

The gene calls are TRBV7-8 and TRBJ2-2; D is unclear. Germline V CDR1 and CDR2: SGHVS, FQNEAQ. Trimming pared 5 bases from V and 0 bases from J, leaving 19 bases between. This CDR3 has 18 residues. Written as DNA, the CDR3 is TGTGCCAGCAGCCCTAGGCGGCCTACACCGACGAACACCGGGGAGCTGTTTTTT. Protein product: CASSPRRPTPTNTGELFF.

The chain carries TRBV9 and TRBJ2-2, with D possibly TRBD1 on 7 matching bases. CDR1 is SGDLS and CDR2 is YYNGEE in the germline V gene. This CDR3 is built from 14 residues. The V gene lost 3 bases and the J gene lost 6 bases, with 12 bases spanning the gap. Here the CDR3 reads CASSAGQRAGELFF. The CDR3 DNA follows: TGTGCCAGCAGCGCGGGACAGCGGGCCGGGGAGCTGTTTTTT. Supplemented by reference TRBV9 and TRBJ2-2, the full variable domain reads DSGVTQTPKHLITATGQRVTLRCSPRSGDLSVYWYQQSLDQGLQFLIQYYNGEERAKGNILERFSAQQFPDLHSELNLSSLELGDSALYFCASSAGQRAGELFFGEGSRLTVL.

The chain combines TRBV6-5 with TRBJ1-2; TRBD1 matches 7 bases. With V trimmed by 6 bases and J by 4 bases, 8 bases remained unmatched. Germline CDR1 MNHEY, CDR2 SVGAGI. The CDR3 sequence is 14 residues long. The CDR3 reads CASSPDREGYGYTF. The CDR3 coding sequence is TGTGCCAGCAGCCCCGACAGGGAGGGCTATGGCTACACCTTC.

The genes are TRBV27 and TRBJ2-7, with 12 nucleotides matching TRBD1. The germline gives CDR1 MNHEY, CDR2 SMNVEV (reference sequence). The CDR3 has 15 amino acids. The junction had 8 bases not matched to a gene; V was cut back by 5 bases and J by 6 bases. The CDR3 sequence is CASSEGTGGVGEQYF. The CDR3 region has the DNA TGTGCCAGCAGTGAAGGGACAGGGGGCGTTGGCGAGCAGTACTTC.

The chain recombines TRBV7-9 with TRBJ1-2; D not resolved. The V gene's germline CDR1 is SEHNR and CDR2 FQNEAQ (reference sequence). The V end lost 2 bases, the J end lost 0 bases, and 16 bases lay between the germline ends. This CDR3 has 17 residues. CDR3 nucleotides: TGTGCCAGCAGCTTACAGCCCATAGGCAGAGCTAACTATGGCTACACCTTC. Amino acids: CASSLQPIGRANYGYTF.

The chain is built from TRBV28 and TRBJ1-1; D uncertain. The V end was cut by 3 bases, the J end by 7 bases, with 9 bases between. The CDR3 sequence is 12 residues long. CDR1 is MDHEN and CDR2 is SYDVKM in the germline V gene. CDR3 sequence: CASSLTRNEAFF. CDR3 sequence (DNA): TGTGCCAGCAGTTTGACCCGAAATGAAGCTTTCTTT.

The chain recombines TRBV5-1 with TRBJ2-3, with D unresolved. With 2 bases removed from V and 0 bases from J, the gap between germline ends came to 7 bases. The CDR3 has 14 amino acids. The germline CDR1 and CDR2 sequences are SGHRS and YFSETQ. The CDR3 sequence: CASSFILSTDTQYF. CDR3 nucleotide sequence: TGCGCCAGCAGCTTTATCTTGAGCACAGATACGCAGTATTTT. Supplemented by reference TRBV5-1 and TRBJ2-3, the full variable domain reads KAGVTQTPRYLIKTRGQQVTLSCSPISGHRSVSWYQQTPGQGLQFLFEYFSETQRNKGNFPGRFSGRQFSNSRSEMNVSTLELGDSALYLCASSFILSTDTQYFGPGTRLTVL.

This clone was recorded only once. The gene calls are TRBV19 and TRBJ1-1; 7 positions agree with TRBD1. The germline V gene has CDR1 LNHDA and CDR2 SQIVND (reference sequence). CDR3 size: 16 residues. With V trimmed by 5 bases and J by 0 bases, 9 bases remained unmatched. CDR3 in DNA: TGTGCCAGTAGTCCACAGGGGCCTTCCATGAACACTGAAGCTTTCTTT. Encoded protein: CASSPQGPSMNTEAFF.